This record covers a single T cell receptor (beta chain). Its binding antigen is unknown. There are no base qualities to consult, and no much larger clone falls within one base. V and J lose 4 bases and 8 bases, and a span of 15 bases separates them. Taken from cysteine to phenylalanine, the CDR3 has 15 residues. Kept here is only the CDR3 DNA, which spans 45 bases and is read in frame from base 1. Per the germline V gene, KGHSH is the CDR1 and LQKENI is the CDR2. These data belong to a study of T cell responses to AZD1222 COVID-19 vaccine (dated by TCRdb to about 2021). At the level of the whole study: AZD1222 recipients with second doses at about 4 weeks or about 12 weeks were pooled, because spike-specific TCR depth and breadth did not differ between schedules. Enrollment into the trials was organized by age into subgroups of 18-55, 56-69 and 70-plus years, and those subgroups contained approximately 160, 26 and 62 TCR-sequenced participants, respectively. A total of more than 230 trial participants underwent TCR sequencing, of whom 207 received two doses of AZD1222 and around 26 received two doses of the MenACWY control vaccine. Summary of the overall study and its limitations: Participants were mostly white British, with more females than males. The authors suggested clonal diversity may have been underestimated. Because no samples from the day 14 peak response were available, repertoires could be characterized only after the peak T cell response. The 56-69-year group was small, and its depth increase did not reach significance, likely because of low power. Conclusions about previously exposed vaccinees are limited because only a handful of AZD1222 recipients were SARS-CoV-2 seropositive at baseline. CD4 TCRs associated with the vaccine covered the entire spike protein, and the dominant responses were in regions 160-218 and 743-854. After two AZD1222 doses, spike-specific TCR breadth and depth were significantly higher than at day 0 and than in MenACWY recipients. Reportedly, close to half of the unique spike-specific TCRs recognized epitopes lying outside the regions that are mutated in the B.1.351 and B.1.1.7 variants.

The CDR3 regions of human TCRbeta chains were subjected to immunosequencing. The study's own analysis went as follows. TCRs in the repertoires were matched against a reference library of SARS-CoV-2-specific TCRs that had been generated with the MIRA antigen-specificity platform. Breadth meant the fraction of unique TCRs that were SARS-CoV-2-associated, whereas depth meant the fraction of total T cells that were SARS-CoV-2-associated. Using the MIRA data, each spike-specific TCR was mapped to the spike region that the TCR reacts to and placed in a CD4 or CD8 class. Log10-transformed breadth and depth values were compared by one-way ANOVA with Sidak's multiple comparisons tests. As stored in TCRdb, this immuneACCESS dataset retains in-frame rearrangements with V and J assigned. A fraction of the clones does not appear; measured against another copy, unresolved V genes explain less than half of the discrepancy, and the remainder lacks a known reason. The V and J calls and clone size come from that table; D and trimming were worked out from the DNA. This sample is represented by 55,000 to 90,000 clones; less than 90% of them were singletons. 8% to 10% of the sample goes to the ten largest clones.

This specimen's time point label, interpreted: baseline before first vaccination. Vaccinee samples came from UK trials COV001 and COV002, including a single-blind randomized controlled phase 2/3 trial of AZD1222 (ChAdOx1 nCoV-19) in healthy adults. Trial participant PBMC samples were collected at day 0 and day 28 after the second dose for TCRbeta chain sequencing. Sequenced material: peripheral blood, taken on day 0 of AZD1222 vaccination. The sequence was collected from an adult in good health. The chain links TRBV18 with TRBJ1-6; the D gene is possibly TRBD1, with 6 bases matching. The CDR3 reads CASSRIQGTDSPLHF. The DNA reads TGTGCCAGCTCACGGATCCAGGGGACGGATTCACCCCTCCACTTT.